This passage covers 26 T cell receptor beta chains from one sample sequenced in a study of T cell responses to AZD1222 COVID-19 vaccine. Repertoires were generated with immunoSEQ multiplex PCR, while TCRdb's copy carries only in-frame clones and drops some. Of about 190,000 clones listed, 85% to 95% are singletons. The specimen was peripheral blood, collected on day 0 of AZD1222 vaccination. The receptors derive from an adult in good health.

The chain is built from TRBV15 and TRBJ1-4; D ambiguous. Germline assignment: CDR1 LNHNV and CDR2 YYDKDF (reference sequence). CDR3 length: 16 amino acids. Trimming removed 0 bases at V and 2 bases at J, with 10 bases between. Here the CDR3 reads CATSREAAQTNEKLFF. DNA for the CDR3: TGTGCCACCAGCAGAGAAGCCGCGCAGACTAATGAAAAACTGTTTTTT.

V is TRBV6-6 and J is TRBJ1-2; no firm D call. The CDR3 extends over 16 amino acids. Trimming pared 0 bases from V and 8 bases from J, leaving 19 bases between. CDR1 is MNHNY, CDR2 SVGAGI, per germline (reference sequence). The CDR3 DNA reads TGTGCCAGCAGTTACTCGATTTATCAGCTTGACGACGGCTACACCTTC. It encodes CASSYSIYQLDDGYTF.

This rearrangement joins TRBV3-1 (or the pseudogene TRBV3-2) to TRBJ2-1; D unclear. The CDR3 runs 12 residues. Germline V CDR1 and CDR2: LGHDT, YNNKEL (reference sequence). V was clipped by 1 base and J by 8 bases, with 6 bases between them. The CDR3 sequence is CASSQAVHEQFF. CDR3 coding DNA: TGTGCCAGCAGCCAAGCGGTCCATGAGCAGTTCTTC.

The CDR3 here is CASSDYVAYNSPLHF. The CDR3 DNA reads as TGTGCCAGCAGTGATTACGTGGCCTATAATTCACCCCTCCACTTT. J is TRBJ1-6 and V is TRBV2; D gene ambiguous. Trimming stripped 3 bases from V and 2 bases from J, with 8 bases between. The CDR3 has 15 amino acids. Germline CDR1 SNHLY, CDR2 FYNNEI.

This chain joins TRBV25-1 and TRBJ1-2, with unresolved D. With 5 bases removed from V and 4 bases from J, the gap between germline ends came to 14 bases. CDR1 is MGHDK and CDR2 is SYGVNS in the germline V gene. The CDR3 spans 14 residues. The CDR3: CASSNHDGTYGYTF. The CDR3 DNA reads TGTGCCAGCAGTAACCATGACGGTACCTATGGCTACACCTTC.

The V gene is TRBV6-2 or TRBV6-3, the J gene TRBJ2-1; 8 bases map to TRBD1. Germline CDR1 is MNHEY and CDR2 is SVGEGT. Trimming removed 5 bases from V and 10 bases from J; junction bases left unmatched: 7. This CDR3 is 13 amino acids long. The CDR3 reads CASSDRTGQEQFF. The CDR3 DNA reads TGTGCCAGCAGTGACCGGACAGGGCAAGAGCAGTTCTTC.

This rearrangement joins TRBV5-1 to TRBJ1-1; D is unclear. The germline gives CDR1 SGHRS, CDR2 YFSETQ. Trimming cost V 5 bases and J 4 bases, with 12 bases left between them. This CDR3 has 13 residues. The CDR3, as DNA: TGCGCCAGCAGTCTATCGTCGACCACTGAAGCTTTCTTT. Protein: CASSLSSTTEAFF.

The chain joins TRBV4-2 to TRBJ1-5; maybe TRBD1 (6 bases). There are 19 residues in the CDR3. V was cut by 0 bases and J by 0 bases, with 18 bases left in between. Germline CDR1 reads LGHNA; CDR2 reads YNFKEQ. This CDR3 is CASSQDWADRTHSNQPQHF. DNA for the CDR3: TGTGCCAGCAGCCAAGATTGGGCCGACAGGACTCATAGCAATCAGCCCCAGCATTTT.

In DNA, the CDR3 is TGCAGCGTCCGCCTGCCCCCAACTAATGAAAAACTGTTTTTT. Residues: CSVRLPPTNEKLFF. The rearrangement joins TRBV29-1 to TRBJ1-4; unclear D gene. This CDR3 spans 14 amino acids. Germline CDR1 reads SQVTM; CDR2 reads ANQGSEA. Trimming pared 6 bases from V and 0 bases from J, leaving 11 bases between.

This clone was recorded a few times. V usage is TRBV3-1 (or the pseudogene TRBV3-2) and J usage is TRBJ2-7, with 9 bases fitting TRBD1. Germline values: CDR1 LGHDT, CDR2 YNNKEL (reference sequence). The V and J ends lost 1 base and 5 bases, in that order; junction bases with no gene match: 0. CDR3 length: 13 residues. The DNA of the CDR3 is TGTGCCAGCAGCCAAGGGGACAGGGACGAGCAGTACTTC. It codes for CASSQGDRDEQYF.

This clone appeared once. J is TRBJ2-2 and V is TRBV5-1; the match to TRBD1 covers 7 bases. Per the germline V gene, CDR1 is SGHRS and CDR2 is YFSETQ. Trimming at V came to 6 bases and at J to 4 bases, leaving 6 bases not matched to a gene. This CDR3 comprises 14 residues. As DNA, the CDR3 is TGCGCCAGCAAAAGACAGGGCGGCACCGGGGAGCTGTTTTTT. Translation gives CASKRQGGTGELFF.

The chain recombines TRBV7-9 with TRBJ2-1; TRBD2 agrees at 8 bases. J gave up 8 bases and V 2 bases, and 17 bases lay outside the gene matches. Germline V gene lookup returns CDR1 SEHNR and CDR2 FQNEAQ (reference sequence). This CDR3 has 18 amino acids. CDR3 sequence (DNA): TGTGCCAGCAGCTTATTGGTCTGGACTAGCACTTCGGAGGATGAGCAGTTCTTC. Translation gives CASSLLVWTSTSEDEQFF.

This chain connects TRBV9 to TRBJ1-2; D is undetermined. CDR1 and CDR2 from the germline V gene are SGDLS and YYNGEE. V dropped 0 bases and J dropped 8 bases, with 17 bases sitting between them. This CDR3 is built from 15 residues. CDR3 sequence reads: CASSVASARAGGYTF. The CDR3, as DNA: TGTGCCAGCAGCGTAGCTAGTGCCCGTGCAGGAGGCTACACCTTC.

This clone was picked up a small number of times. The V call is TRBV28, the J call TRBJ1-3; no clear D. Trimming removed 7 bases at V and 0 bases at J, with 7 bases between. CDR3 length: 13 residues. Per the germline V gene, CDR1 is MDHEN and CDR2 is SYDVKM. The CDR3 sequence is CASIKGSGNTIYF. DNA for the CDR3: TGTGCCAGCATTAAGGGCTCTGGAAACACCATATATTTT.

The CDR3 is CASSLGQGWEKLFF. Here the CDR3 DNA reads TGTGCCAGCAGTCTCGGACAGGGTTGGGAAAAACTGTTTTTT. The chain recombines TRBV28 with TRBJ1-4; 8 bases line up with TRBD1. CDR1 is MDHEN and CDR2 is SYDVKM in the germline V gene. The CDR3 totals 14 residues. V lost 5 bases and J lost 8; bases outside the gene matches: 7.

This sequence joins TRBV7-3 and TRBJ1-1; no clear D. Germline CDR1 is SGHTA and CDR2 is FQGTGA. V was clipped by 5 bases and J by 5 bases, with 15 bases between them. The CDR3 is made up of 14 amino acids. CDR3: CASSPLNRATEAFF. In DNA, the CDR3 is TGTGCCAGCAGCCCGCTGAACAGAGCAACTGAAGCTTTCTTT.

The rearrangement joins TRBV3-1 (or the pseudogene TRBV3-2) to TRBJ2-6, with 10 bases matching TRBD2. V shed 5 bases, J shed 0 bases, and the junction held 4 bases outside the gene matches. The CDR3 extends over 17 amino acids. The germline V gene encodes CDR1 LGHDT and CDR2 YNNKEL (reference sequence). The CDR3 spells CASSIAGGTSGANVLTF. In DNA form, the CDR3 reads TGTGCCAGCAGCATAGCGGGGGGAACCTCTGGGGCCAACGTCCTGACTTTC.

V and J are TRBV3-1 (or the pseudogene TRBV3-2) and TRBJ1-1; 7 bases agree with TRBD1. The V and J ends lost 4 bases and 4 bases, in that order; junction bases with no gene match: 6. This CDR3 region has 14 residues. The germline V gene has CDR1 LGHDT and CDR2 YNNKEL (reference sequence). The CDR3 reads CASSLENRGTEAFF. CDR3 DNA sequence: TGTGCCAGCAGCCTAGAGAACAGGGGCACTGAAGCTTTCTTT.

V usage is TRBV14 and J usage is TRBJ2-2; 9 bases align to TRBD1. The trim removed 6 bases at V and 6 bases at J, leaving 8 bases unmatched. CDR3 length: 15 residues. Per the germline V gene, CDR1 is SGHDN and CDR2 is FVKESK. This chain's CDR3 is CASSRDRVIAGELFF. The CDR3 region has the DNA TGTGCCAGCAGTCGGGACAGGGTAATTGCCGGGGAGCTGTTTTTT.

V is TRBV4-1 and J is TRBJ1-5; 10 bases match TRBD1. The germline V gene has CDR1 MGHRA and CDR2 YSYEKL. This CDR3 contains 17 residues. After removal of 2 bases from V and 4 bases from J, the junction contained 8 bases not matched to a gene. The CDR3 reads CASSQNRDRGSNQPQHF. The CDR3 DNA is TGCGCCAGCAGCCAAAACCGGGACAGGGGCTCTAATCAGCCCCAGCATTTT.

This rearrangement joins TRBV3-1 (or the pseudogene TRBV3-2) to TRBJ1-5, with D perhaps TRBD1 (6 bases). V lost 4 bases, J lost 3 bases, and 10 bases lay in between. The CDR3 is 14 amino acids. CDR1 LGHDT and CDR2 YNNKEL come from the germline V gene (reference sequence). CDR3 region: CASSLRQANQPQHF. The CDR3 DNA reads TGTGCCAGCAGCCTCCGACAGGCCAATCAGCCCCAGCATTTT.

The rearrangement links TRBV9 to TRBJ2-2; TRBD2 matches 9 bases. Germline CDR1 SGDLS, CDR2 YYNGEE. V was pared by 0 bases and J by 3 bases, with 3 bases of the junction left unmatched. This CDR3 is 16 amino acids long. DNA for the CDR3: TGTGCCAGCAGCGTAGTTGCGGGGGGGTACACCGGGGAGCTGTTTTTT. Encoded protein: CASSVVAGGYTGELFF.

The gene calls are TRBV4-3 and TRBJ1-3; tentatively, D is TRBD1 (5 bases). Germline V lookup: CDR1 LGHNA, CDR2 YSLEER. V was shortened by 1 base and J by 2 bases, with 9 bases between the two germline ends. The CDR3 has 15 amino acids. The CDR3 protein is CASSQAVTAGNTIYF. The CDR3, as DNA: TGCGCCAGCAGCCAAGCCGTGACAGCTGGAAACACCATATATTTT.

The CDR3 is CASSLDRRQDTIYF. The CDR3 DNA reads as TGTGCCAGCAGCTTAGACAGGCGCCAGGACACCATATATTTT. This chain links TRBV11-2 with TRBJ1-3; D not resolved. Germline-derived CDR1 and CDR2 are SGHAT and FQNNGV. V was shortened by 0 bases and J by 8 bases, with 11 bases between the two germline ends. This CDR3 contains 14 residues.

The rearrangement uses TRBV19 and TRBJ2-7, with 7 bases fitting TRBD1. V shed 4 bases and J 3 bases; nucleotides not matched to a gene: 9. The CDR3 covers 15 residues. From germline, CDR1 is LNHDA and CDR2 SQIVND (reference sequence). The CDR3, as DNA: TGTGCCAGTAGTAAGAAAGAGGGGGCAGACTACGAGCAGTACTTC. Protein product: CASSKKEGADYEQYF.

This clone showed up just a few times. The V gene is TRBV5-1, the J gene TRBJ1-1; D uncertain. The CDR3 contains 11 residues. The germline V and J ends were trimmed by 7 bases and 1 base, with 5 bases remaining between them. Germline CDR1 SGHRS, CDR2 YFSETQ. Here the CDR3 DNA reads TGCGCCAGCCGGGGGAACACTGAAGCTTTCTTT. Translating gives CASRGNTEAFF.